One sample yielded the 4 T cell receptor beta chains listed below, sequenced in a study of T cell changes during pregnancy in multiple sclerosis. Clones were sequenced by immunoSEQ multiplex PCR, and TCRdb holds only the in-frame ones, with some missing. The sample holds some 60,000 clones, 75% to 90% seen once. Source: CD4+ T cells from peripheral blood mononuclear cells, taken in the third trimester of pregnancy. These receptors all stem from a female donor with multiple sclerosis, enrolled in a pregnancy study.

V and J are TRBV19 and TRBJ1-2; TRBD1 is a possible D gene (5 bases). CDR3 size: 15 residues. V dropped 7 bases and J dropped 2 bases, with 17 bases sitting between them. Germline-derived CDR1 and CDR2 are LNHDA and SQIVND (reference sequence). For the CDR3, the DNA is TGTGCCAGTATAGCCGTCGGGACTGAAAACTATGGCTACACCTTC. Translated: CASIAVGTENYGYTF.

Written as DNA, the CDR3 is TGTGCCAGCAGCTTGCGCCCGGGAGATACGCAGTATTTT. It codes for CASSLRPGDTQYF. This chain uses TRBV5-6 with TRBJ2-3; D unresolved. Trimming took 1 base from V and 5 from J, leaving 8 bases between them. The CDR3 runs 13 residues. Germline CDR1 is SGHDT and CDR2 is YYEEEE.

The V and J genes are TRBV19 and TRBJ2-3; D gene ambiguous. V was cut by 6 bases and J by 0 bases, with 7 bases left in between. The CDR3 sequence is 13 residues long. Germline loops: CDR1 LNHDA, CDR2 SQIVND (reference sequence). The CDR3 region has the DNA TGTGCCAGTAGGCTACAGAGCACAGATACGCAGTATTTT. Translated: CASRLQSTDTQYF.

This chain uses TRBV5-1 with TRBJ2-3; 8 bases are shared with TRBD1. There are 15 residues in the CDR3. V dropped 0 bases and J dropped 4; count of bases not matched to a gene: 4. Germline CDR1 reads SGHRS; CDR2 reads YFSETQ. CDR3 DNA: TGCGCCAGCAGCTTGGCCCCGACAGGGGCAGATACGCAGTATTTT. It encodes CASSLAPTGADTQYF.